This TCR beta chain emerged from a study of cytotoxic CD8 clonotypes in ibrutinib-treated CLL. As for the study in general: Once treatment had gone on for a median of about twelve months, range 6 to 36, response samples were drawn. General study results and limits: Pretreatment clonality was elevated relative to age-matched healthy donors and paralleled circulating CD8+ T-cell counts.

Using immunoSEQ multiplex PCR, the repertoire was profiled, and TCRdb retains in-frame clones only, with some absent. The sample holds 300,000 or so clones, roughly 71% seen once. Worth noting for this clone: Its antigen is unidentified.

This CDR3 region has 14 residues. Trimming shortened V by 5 bases and J by 3 bases, and 10 bases separated the two germline ends. Germline V gene data show CDR1 as SGHAT and CDR2 as FQNNGV. This receptor was identified in a human donor with chronic lymphocytic leukemia. V usage is TRBV11-2 and J usage is TRBJ2-2; D may match TRBD1 or TRBD2 (5 bases each). Specimen: PBMCs, collected after 36 months of ibrutinib treatment. CDR3 region: CASSPGPYTGELFF. In nucleotides, the CDR3 is TGTGCCAGCAGCCCGGGACCATACACCGGGGAGCTGTTTTTT.